The text below deals with one TCR beta chain. The target antigen is unknown. This specimen comes from a study of response to subunit inactivated influenza vaccine. Study-wide points: The authors suggested that few new T cells are recruited per seasonal influenza vaccination.

V was pared by 4 bases and J by 2 bases, with 7 bases of the junction left unmatched. CDR3 length: 15 amino acids. Germline V gene sequence: CDR1 SGHRS, CDR2 YFSETQ. In TCRdb, the RT-PCR reads were re-called with MiXCR into one record per CDR3 protein. This table has a few hundred thousand distinct CDR3 sequences, 6% to 9% appearing once. This TCR was recovered from a man aged 50-75 years who received an inactivated influenza vaccine. The chain links TRBV5-1 to TRBJ2-3, with 7 bases matching TRBD2. The source was PBMCs from blood, collected about 24 months after vaccination. In nucleotides, the CDR3 is TGCGCCAGCAGCAGGGACTACCCCGCCACAGATACGCAGTATTTT. Residues: CASSRDYPATDTQYF.